The T cell receptor beta chain under discussion was sequenced for a study of T cell repertoires in cytomegalovirus infection. V was shortened by 0 bases and J by 1 base, with 13 bases between the two germline ends. This CDR3 is 16 amino acids long. Per germline, CDR1 MNHEY and CDR2 SVGAGI. This clonotype was seen many times. TCRdb used MiXCR to reprocess the reads, holding one entry per CDR3 protein. The table includes about 530,000 distinct CDR3 sequences, 26% detected once. This chain links TRBV6-5 with TRBJ2-7; unclear D gene. This TCR derives from a human donor in good health (CMV status not recorded). Some clones in this sample may be carry-over from other donors' samples. The sequenced material came from PBMCs. CDR3 sequence reads: CASSYSSRPGSYEQYF. The CDR3 DNA sequence: TGTGCCAGCAGTTACTCGAGCAGGCCCGGGTCCTACGAGCAGTACTTC.